Each of the 21 T cell receptor beta chains below was sequenced from the same sample in a study of siplizumab effects on memory and regulatory T cells. Profiling relied on immunoSEQ multiplex PCR, and the TCRdb table lists in-frame clones only, not all of them. The table records around 26,000 clones, around 83% of them present only once. Sequenced material: memory CD4+ T cells sorted from blood. The source is a human donor in good health.

This chain links TRBV28 with TRBJ1-4, with D perhaps matching TRBD1 (5 bases). Germline V gives CDR1 MDHEN, CDR2 SYDVKM. CDR3 length equals 13 residues. V was clipped by 3 bases and J by 11 bases, with 13 bases between them. CDR3 DNA sequence: TGTGCCAGCAGTTTTACTGGGGGTCGGAAACTGTTTTTT. This encodes CASSFTGGRKLFF.

The chain has TRBV19 and TRBJ2-2; the D gene is possibly TRBD2 (6 bases). Between the trimmed V and J ends, which lost 7 bases and 7 bases, there was a span of 22 bases. This CDR3 is built from 16 residues. Germline V lookup: CDR1 LNHDA, CDR2 SQIVND (reference sequence). This chain's CDR3 is CASTRRRVLEGGELFF. The CDR3, as DNA: TGTGCCAGTACCCGGCGGAGGGTATTGGAGGGCGGGGAGCTGTTTTTT.

This clone has a single count. The V and J genes are TRBV4-2 and TRBJ2-5, with a possible D match to TRBD1 (6 bases). The last part of the DNA fits TRBJ2-7 better; the J call may be wrong. Germline-derived CDR1 and CDR2 are LGHNA and YNFKEQ. The CDR3 is made up of 15 amino acids. CDR3 DNA: TGTGCCAGCAGCCAAGATCCTGCCAGGGGCTACGAGCAGTACTTC. Its protein is CASSQDPARGYEQYF.

This clone showed up just once. This rearrangement joins TRBV2 to TRBJ2-5, with 7 bases identical to TRBD2. Per germline, CDR1 SNHLY and CDR2 FYNNEI. This CDR3 is 14 amino acids long. V lost 7 bases and J lost 5; bases outside the gene matches: 10. This CDR3 is CASTPWREGETQYF. The CDR3 nucleotides read TGTGCCAGCACTCCATGGAGGGAGGGGGAGACCCAGTACTTC. Using reference TRBV2 and TRBJ2-5 for the parts outside the CDR3, the full variable domain is EPEVTQTPSHQVTQMGQEVILRCVPISNHLYFYWYRQILGQKVEFLVSFYNNEISEKSEIFDDQFSVERPDGSNFTLKIRSTKLEDSAMYFCASTPWREGETQYFGPGTRLLVL.

This chain connects TRBV6-5 to TRBJ2-7; TRBD1 matches at 8 bases. V trimming: 6 bases; J trimming: 6 bases; junction bases outside the gene matches: 1. Germline loops: CDR1 MNHEY, CDR2 SVGAGI. The CDR3 runs 11 residues. CDR3 DNA: TGTGCCAGCAGAGGACAGGGCGAGCAGTACTTC. It translates to CASRGQGEQYF.

The rearrangement uses TRBV11-2 and TRBJ2-7, with a tentative D call TRBD2 (6 bases). CDR1 is SGHAT and CDR2 is FQNNGV in the germline V gene. This CDR3 is built from 17 residues. V lost 5 bases and J 1 base, leaving 21 bases between the germline ends. The DNA for the CDR3 is TGTGCCAGCAGCCTTAAAGAGCGGGTCCCAAAATCCTACGAGCAGTACTTC. It translates to CASSLKERVPKSYEQYF.

The chain has TRBV30 and TRBJ2-1; D ambiguous. V was cut by 3 bases and J by 9 bases, with 9 bases left in between. CDR3 size: 11 residues. The germline CDR1 and CDR2 sequences are GTSNPN and SVGIG (reference sequence). The CDR3 loop is CAWSFGGEQFF. In nucleotides, the CDR3 is TGTGCCTGGAGCTTCGGCGGTGAGCAGTTCTTC. The variable domain in full, with the rest retrieved from reference TRBV30 and TRBJ2-1, is SQTIHQWPATLVQPVGSPLSLECTVEGTSNPNLYWYRQAAGRGLQLLFYSVGIGQISSEVPQNLSASRPQDRQFILSSKKLLLSDSGFYLCAWSFGGEQFFGPGTRLTVL.

V and J are TRBV5-1 and TRBJ2-7, with a tentative D call TRBD1 (7 bases). Germline-derived CDR1 and CDR2 are SGHRS and YFSETQ. V was trimmed by 3 bases and J by 7 bases, leaving 20 bases between them. There are 15 residues in the CDR3. The CDR3 protein is CASSSEGQSLGEQYF. The CDR3 DNA reads as TGCGCCAGCAGCTCGGAGGGACAGTCCCTTGGGGAGCAGTACTTC.

This clone was detected once. The rearrangement links TRBV29-1 to TRBJ2-7, with TRBD1 matching over 7 bases. Germline CDR1 SQVTM, CDR2 ANQGSEA. Unmatched junction bases numbered 2, after V lost 0 bases and J lost 3 bases. The CDR3 length is 13 residues. Here the CDR3 reads CSVEDPGGYEQYF. The CDR3 DNA reads TGCAGCGTTGAAGACCCAGGGGGCTACGAGCAGTACTTC.

The J gene is TRBJ1-2, the V gene TRBV9; D remains unclear. V gave up 3 bases and J gave up 2 bases, with 8 bases separating them. There are 13 residues in the CDR3. Germline assignment: CDR1 SGDLS and CDR2 YYNGEE. The DNA of the CDR3 is TGTGCCAGCAGCGCCACAAACAACTATGGCTACACCTTC. Its protein is CASSATNNYGYTF.

This chain joins TRBV28 and TRBJ1-4, with D possibly matching TRBD1 (5 bases). Germline loops: CDR1 MDHEN, CDR2 SYDVKM. The CDR3 is 14 amino acids. Trimming cost V 7 bases and J 5 bases, with 14 bases left between them. The CDR3 sequence: CASNPGGKNEKLFF. The CDR3 DNA reads as TGTGCCAGCAACCCCGGGGGGAAAAATGAAAAACTGTTTTTT.

There are a few counts of this clone. V and J are TRBV5-1 and TRBJ2-3; 8 nucleotides agree with TRBD2. With 5 bases clipped from V and 3 bases from J, the junction kept 5 bases outside the gene matches. The CDR3 totals 14 residues. CDR1 and CDR2 from the germline V gene are SGHRS and YFSETQ. For the CDR3, the DNA is TGCGCCAGCAGGCCGGGACTAGTGACAGATACGCAGTATTTT. It specifies CASRPGLVTDTQYF.

The chain couples TRBV11-3 to TRBJ2-7, with a tentative D call TRBD2 (5 bases). The germline CDR1 and CDR2 sequences are SGHNT and YENEEA. The CDR3 covers 11 residues. Trimming stripped 6 bases from V and 6 bases from J, with 9 bases between. The DNA for the CDR3 is TGTGCCAGCAGTAGCGAGGTCGAGCAGTACTTC. This codes for CASSSEVEQYF. The whole variable domain, filled in from reference TRBV11-3 and TRBJ2-7, reads EAGVVQSPRYKIIEKKQPVAFWCNPISGHNTLYWYLQNLGQGPELLIRYENEEAVDDSQLPKDRFSAERLKGVDSTLKIQPAELGDSAVYLCASSSEVEQYFGPGTRLTVT.

This chain links TRBV7-9 with TRBJ2-2; D is undetermined. The CDR3 length is 12 residues. V was shortened by 3 bases and J by 6 bases, with 5 bases between the two germline ends. Germline CDR1 reads SEHNR; CDR2 reads FQNEAQ (reference sequence). Here the CDR3 DNA reads TGTGCCAGCAGCTTCCAGGCCGGGGAGCTGTTTTTT. This sequence encodes CASSFQAGELFF. The whole variable domain, filled in from reference TRBV7-9 and TRBJ2-2, reads DTGVSQNPRHKITKRGQNVTFRCDPISEHNRLYWYRQTLGQGPEFLTYFQNEAQLEKSRLLSDRFSAERPKGSFSTLEIQRTEQGDSAMYLCASSFQAGELFFGEGSRLTVL.

This clone has more than one count but fewer than ten. The same CDR3 arises from other DNA sequences in this sample as well. This chain uses TRBV27 with TRBJ2-1, with 10 bases aligning to TRBD2. The germline CDR1 and CDR2 sequences are MNHEY and SMNVEV (reference sequence). V lost 4 bases to trimming and J lost 2 bases; unmatched junction nucleotides: 2. The CDR3 contains 15 residues. This CDR3 is CASSSSGSPYNEQFF. The CDR3 nucleotides are TGTGCCAGCAGTTCTAGCGGGAGCCCCTACAATGAGCAGTTCTTC.

Only one count was recorded for this clone. The chain joins TRBV7-8 to TRBJ2-7; 14 bases agree with TRBD2. Germline lookup yields CDR1 SGHVS and CDR2 FQNEAQ. Germline trimming cut 6 bases from V and 6 bases from J; bases unmatched to any gene: 7. CDR3 length: 15 residues. The CDR3 loop is CASSPSTSGRGEQYF. The CDR3 region has the DNA TGTGCCAGCAGTCCATCGACTAGCGGGAGGGGCGAGCAGTACTTC.

This chain uses TRBV7-8 with TRBJ1-4; D gene unclear. CDR3 length: 15 residues. Deletions cut 0 bases from V and 8 bases from J, with 13 bases between. Looked up from germline, CDR1 is SGHVS and CDR2 is FQNEAQ. This CDR3 reads CASSLAKDYGEKLFF. The CDR3 DNA reads TGTGCCAGCAGCTTAGCGAAAGATTACGGCGAAAAACTGTTTTTT.

The chain has TRBV5-1 and TRBJ2-1; 11 bases map to TRBD2. Germline V gene data show CDR1 as SGHRS and CDR2 as YFSETQ. V trimming: 2 bases; J trimming: 6 bases; junction bases outside the gene matches: 7. CDR3 length equals 16 residues. This CDR3 is CASSLRPTSGTNEQFF. The DNA of the CDR3 is TGCGCCAGCAGCTTACGACCGACTAGCGGGACCAATGAGCAGTTCTTC.

This chain joins TRBV20-1 and TRBJ2-7; D is ambiguous. V was shortened by 3 bases and J by 5 bases, with 8 bases between the two germline ends. This CDR3 comprises 11 residues. Germline values: CDR1 DFQATT, CDR2 SNEGSKA (reference sequence). CDR3 region: CSASPVDEQYF. In DNA, the CDR3 is TGCAGTGCTAGCCCGGTGGACGAGCAGTACTTC.

This chain joins TRBV5-1 and TRBJ1-1, with a tentative D call TRBD1 (5 bases). Trimming shortened V by 4 bases and J by 10 bases, and 11 bases separated the two germline ends. This CDR3 comprises 11 residues. CDR1 SGHRS and CDR2 YFSETQ come from the germline V gene. The CDR3 spells CASSRGGGAFF. The CDR3 DNA is TGCGCCAGCAGCCGGGGGGGTGGAGCTTTCTTT.

V is TRBV2 and J is TRBJ2-3; 9 bases map to TRBD2. This CDR3 has 15 amino acids. J gave up 9 bases and V 5 bases, and 12 bases lay outside the gene matches. CDR1 and CDR2 from the germline V gene are SNHLY and FYNNEI. CDR3 bases: TGTGCCAGCAGTCTGGGACTAGCCGTGGGAGGCACGCAGTATTTT. The encoded protein is CASSLGLAVGGTQYF.